The T cell receptor (beta chain) described here comes from a study of multiple sclerosis patients with progressive multifocal leukoencephalopathy (dated by TCRdb to the late 2010s). About the study as a whole: The study examined peripheral T and B cells of MS patients who developed PML (4 under natalizumab, 1 after alemtuzumab) and treated patients who did not. A couple of patients on natalizumab who later developed PML were tracked over time from before therapy, through 6 and 12 months, up to PML onset. The goal was to find JC virus-specific or public T-cell expansions that arose at the time of PML onset. The full study reports these points: Lower normalized Shannon entropy suggested less diverse TRB repertoires in most PML patients, whereas the natalizumab-treated controls showed values near 1. Only peripheral blood was analyzed, although cerebrospinal fluid or brain lymphocytes might be more informative for natalizumab-associated PML. No common TRBV or TRBJ gene usage or preferential TRBV-TRBJ pairings were detected when PML developed. Although TRB clones above 0.5% frequency turned up only in PML patients, the clones expanded at PML onset were already present before and during natalizumab therapy. Because of the small, descriptive cohort, whether findings reflect JC virus infection or general immunocompromise remained unclear.

On this clone itself: Its antigen target is currently unknown. No much larger clone exists at a distance of one base, and base qualities are not known.

The time point label for this specimen denotes: time of PML onset. The treatment or condition label, as the study defines it: on natalizumab therapy at sampling. Diagnosis of PML was based on clinical and MRI findings and confirmed by finding JC virus DNA in cerebrospinal fluid. Among the natalizumab-treated patients, PML showed up after anywhere between roughly 15 and 60 months of natalizumab therapy. Every listed patient had earlier received interferon beta, and every PML patient was female. Blood samples at T3 were obtained at the time of PML onset. Ficoll-Hypaque density gradient centrifugation was used to isolate peripheral blood mononuclear cells. The immunoSEQ two-step multiplex PCR at survey-level depth was used to amplify TRB CDR3 regions from genomic DNA. Synthetic inline TR CDR3 controls covering all V-J pairings were spiked into each PCR so that template counts could be estimated and amplification bias removed. Reads went through processing to reduce amplification and sequencing bias, and quantification was done against synthetic TR CDR3 analogs. In the paper's pipeline: Raw data were processed in ImmunoSEQ Analyzer, removing out-of-frame sequences and CDR3s with stop codons, and genes were named by IMGT nomenclature. Repertoire diversity was summarized as normalized Shannon entropy, defined as 1 minus Pielou's evenness. Two TRB sequences were counted as identical only if the two sequences had the same V gene, J gene and CDR3. Public PML clonotypes were defined as CDR3s shared by two or more PML-onset samples but absent from earlier samples, from controls, and from public databases. Positional CDR3 amino acid composition was analyzed in Skylign with the observed count method. TCRdb carries this immuneACCESS record with in-frame sequences only. Its versions omit some clonotypes, under half of them owing to an unresolved V gene in the studies checked, with the rest unexplained. Clone size and V and J calls were adopted from that table, with D and trimming inferred from the DNA. In all, the sample holds roughly 30,000 clones, and 87% of those were seen once. Jointly, the top ten make up approximately 5.2% of the sample.

The sample consisted of PBMCs, taken from a patient treated with natalizumab. The sequence was obtained from a woman between 40 and 50 years old with progressive multifocal leukoencephalopathy.

The bases are TGTGCCAGCAGTCCCGGGACAGGGGGACTGGGTGAAGCTTTCTTT. Its product reads: CASSPGTGGLGEAFF. The chain uses TRBV28 and TRBJ1-1, with 11 bases matching TRBD1. The junction shows trimming of 5 bases on V and 7 bases on J, and the gene matches do not reach 9 bases of it. Per the germline V gene, MDHEN is the CDR1 and SYDVKM is the CDR2. Spanning cysteine to phenylalanine, the CDR3 consists of 15 amino acids. Left in the record is the CDR3 DNA by itself, 45 bases read in frame from the first base.